This is a list of T cell receptor beta chains from one sample in a study of PD-1 blockade in classical Hodgkin lymphoma. Libraries were prepared by immunoSEQ multiplex PCR; TCRdb keeps only in-frame clonotypes and omits some of them. The sample contains over 15,000 clones, 90% of which appear only once. Sequencing was carried out using peripheral blood mononuclear cells (PBMCs). The receptors were gathered from a human donor with classical Hodgkin lymphoma. Both conserved end residues are part of each CDR3. A D gene is named only where the DNA matches it firmly. Only some rows state a clone size, as once, few, many or a class for expanded clones.

>TRBJ2-5|NA|TRBV7-5|NA
TGTGTCACCATCCTACTCAAAGGAGAGACCCAGTACTTC
CVTILLKGETQYF
>TRBJ2-1|TRBD1|TRBV27|NA
TGTGCCAGCAGTTTTGGGACAGGGGGCAACAATGAGCAGTTCTTC
CASSFGTGGNNEQFF
>TRBJ2-3|NA|TRBV30|NA
TGTGCCTGGAGTGGGATTGTAGGGGATACGCAGTATTTT
CAWSGIVGDTQYF
>TRBJ2-2|NA|TRBV5-1|NA
TGCGCCAGCAGGGAGTGGAATGTGGACACCGGGGAGCTGTTTTTT
CASREWNVDTGELFF
>TRBJ1-1|TRBD1|TRBV29-1|NA
TGCAGCGTTGATAGGGACAGTGGAAACACTGAAGCTTTCTTT
CSVDRDSGNTEAFF
>TRBJ2-5|TRBD1|TRBV19|NA
TGTGCCAGTAGTATGACAGGGAGAGAGACCCAGTACTTC
CASSMTGRETQYF
>TRBJ2-6|NA|TRBV4-1|NA
TGCGCCAGCAGCCAACACCCCGGGATCCCCTCTGGGGCCAACGTCCTGACTTTC
CASSQHPGIPSGANVLTF
>TRBJ2-1|NA|TRBV25-1|NA
TGTGCCAGCAGTGTAGTAGACAGGCCCGTTTACAATGAGCAGTTCTTC
CASSVVDRPVYNEQFF
>TRBJ1-2|NA|TRBV14|NA
TGTGCCAGCAGCCAAGATAGGAACTATGGCTACACCTTC
CASSQDRNYGYTF
>TRBJ1-1|TRBD1|TRBV7-2|NA
TGTGCCAGCAGCTTATACGGACAGGGGACTGAAGCTTTCTTT
CASSLYGQGTEAFF
>TRBJ2-5|TRBD2|TRBV9|NA
TGTGCCAGCAGCGGATTAGCGGGAGGGCGGGAGACCCAGTACTTC
CASSGLAGGRETQYF
>TRBJ1-5|NA|TRBV4-1|NA
TGCGCCAGCAGCCAGGCTCAGGGTCAGCCCCAGCATTTT
CASSQAQGQPQHF
>TRBJ2-3|NA|TRBV5-1|NA
TGCGCCAGCAGCTTGGACGGACTCACCACAGATACGCAGTATTTT
CASSLDGLTTDTQYF
>TRBJ1-5|NA|TRBV4-1|NA
TGCGCCAGCAGCCAAGATGGGAGGGGCAGTCAGCCCCAGCATTTT
CASSQDGRGSQPQHF
>TRBJ2-2|NA|TRBV27|few
TGTGCCAGCAGTTTCACATTAATCACCGGGGAGCTGTTTTTT
CASSFTLITGELFF
>TRBJ2-5|TRBD2|TRBV2|NA
TGTGCCATCAAGGTCCCGGGGGGATGGGGAGAGACCCAGTACTTC
CAIKVPGGWGETQYF
>TRBJ2-3|TRBD2|TRBV19|NA
TGTGCCAGTAGTAGCCTACGGGGGGGCGACACAGATACGCAGTATTTT
CASSSLRGGDTDTQYF
>TRBJ2-3|TRBD2|TRBV5-4|NA
TGTGCCAGCAGCACGTCTAGCGGGTCCACAGATACGCAGTATTTT
CASSTSSGSTDTQYF
>TRBJ2-7|TRBD1|TRBV27|NA
TGTGCCAGCAGTCCAACCGGGACAGGGTTCTACGAGCAGTACTTC
CASSPTGTGFYEQYF
>TRBJ1-4|NA|TRBV28|NA
TGTGCCAGCAGTTTACTGGCCACTAATGAAAAACTGTTTTTT
CASSLLATNEKLFF
>TRBJ2-7|NA|TRBV27|NA
TGTGCCAGCAGTTTAGGGAGTGTTCACGAGCAGTACTTC
CASSLGSVHEQYF
>TRBJ1-5|TRBD1|TRBV10-3|NA
TGTGCCATCAGTGGGACAGGGGGCAATCAGCCCCAGCATTTT
CAISGTGGNQPQHF
>TRBJ2-7|TRBD1|TRBV11-3|NA
TGTGCCAGCAGCTTAGGCTCAGGGGGAAACTACGAGCAGTACTTC
CASSLGSGGNYEQYF
>TRBJ2-3|NA|TRBV19|NA
TGTGCCAGTAGGCAGGGGTACACAGATACGCAGTATTTT
CASRQGYTDTQYF
>TRBJ2-1|NA|TRBV19|NA
TGTGCCAGTAGTATCCAGGGCGGACCAAATGAGCAGTTCTTC
CASSIQGGPNEQFF
>TRBJ1-3|TRBD1|TRBV19|few
TGTGCCAGTGGAGACAGGGGCTCTGGAAACACCATATATTTT
CASGDRGSGNTIYF
>TRBJ1-5|NA|TRBV23-1|NA
TGCGCCAGCAGTCAATCGTACGGTGGGAATCAGCCCCAGCATTTT
CASSQSYGGNQPQHF
>TRBJ2-7|NA|TRBV11-2|NA
TGTGCCAGCAGCTTAGATCGTGCAGGGCACTCCTACGAGCAGTACTTC
CASSLDRAGHSYEQYF